These 5 T cell receptor beta chains share one sample of origin, sequenced in a study of cytomegalovirus exposure and HLA in healthy donors. Amplification used 60 Vbeta primers and 13 Jbeta primers. The protocol was immunoSEQ multiplex PCR, while the TCRdb copy is restricted to in-frame clones and leaves out a portion. The sample lists 130,000 or so clones, 75% occurring once. Sequencing was performed on PBMCs. The receptors originated from a woman in her thirties or forties in good health and CMV-seropositive.

CDR3 sequence reads: CASRSITEPYGYTF. The CDR3 bases are TGTGCCAGCAGGAGCATTACGGAGCCCTATGGCTACACCTTC. This sequence joins TRBV28 and TRBJ1-2; D uncertain. The germline CDR1 and CDR2 sequences are MDHEN and SYDVKM. Trimming removed 6 bases from V and 4 bases from J, with 15 bases in between. CDR3 length: 14 residues.

The rearrangement joins TRBV18 to TRBJ1-1; 8 positions agree with TRBD1. The CDR3 is made up of 15 amino acids. V lost 2 bases, J lost 4 bases, and 6 bases stayed unmatched. Germline CDR1 is KGHSH and CDR2 is LQKENI. The DNA for the CDR3 is TGTGCCAGCTCACCATCAGGGGGCGAGGGCACTGAAGCTTTCTTT. Translating gives CASSPSGGEGTEAFF.

The chain employs TRBV19 and TRBJ1-5; D is possibly TRBD1 (6 bases). Per the germline V gene, CDR1 is LNHDA and CDR2 is SQIVND (reference sequence). CDR3 size: 13 residues. V lost 4 bases and J 4 bases, leaving 8 bases between the germline ends. The CDR3 sequence is CASSSRGNQPQHF. The CDR3, as DNA: TGTGCCAGTAGTAGTAGGGGGAATCAGCCCCAGCATTTT.

The chain recombines TRBV6-5 with TRBJ1-1; maybe TRBD1 (6 bases). Trimming cost V 0 bases and J 4 bases, with 12 bases left between them. The CDR3 extends over 15 amino acids. Germline-derived CDR1 and CDR2 are MNHEY and SVGAGI. CDR3 nucleotide sequence: TGTGCCAGCAGTTACTCTGGACAGATTTTCACTGAAGCTTTCTTT. Encoded protein: CASSYSGQIFTEAFF.

The table lists this clone with a count of one. The V call is TRBV27, the J call TRBJ2-1, with a weak D call TRBD1 (5 bases). V lost 2 bases and J lost 1, with 18 bases in between. Germline values: CDR1 MNHEY, CDR2 SMNVEV (reference sequence). The CDR3 loop spans 18 amino acids. CDR3 bases: TGTGCCAGCAGTTTAGATCCAGCCATAAGGGGTTCCTACAATGAGCAGTTCTTC. This codes for CASSLDPAIRGSYNEQFF.